This record looks at one T cell receptor beta chain sequence and its context. Its antigen is still unknown. Sequencing was performed with immunoSEQ multiplex PCR; in TCRdb, only in-frame clones are kept and a portion is missing. The table lists some 2.1 million clones, roughly 94% of them singletons. This entry belongs to a study of shared clonotypes between healthy human individuals. General study results and limits: Among non-shared clonotypes, generation probabilities were lower than among those shared by all four donors. Some naive CD4 clonotypes, roughly 4.5%, turned up in common across a handful of donors.

V lost 7 bases to trimming and J lost 0 bases, with 19 bases between them. Germline CDR1 and CDR2: MGHDK and SYGVNS. The CDR3 has 18 residues. Sequencing was done on a sample of naive CD4+ T cells sorted from blood. Specified subset: CD45RA+ positively selected. This chain joins TRBV25-1 and TRBJ2-6, with D possibly being TRBD1 or TRBD2 (5 bases each). The TCR sequence derives from a man younger than 35 in good health. The CDR3 spells CASMANPGTTSGANVLTF. The CDR3 DNA reads as TGTGCCAGCATGGCCAATCCGGGGACCACCTCTGGGGCCAACGTCCTGACTTTC.